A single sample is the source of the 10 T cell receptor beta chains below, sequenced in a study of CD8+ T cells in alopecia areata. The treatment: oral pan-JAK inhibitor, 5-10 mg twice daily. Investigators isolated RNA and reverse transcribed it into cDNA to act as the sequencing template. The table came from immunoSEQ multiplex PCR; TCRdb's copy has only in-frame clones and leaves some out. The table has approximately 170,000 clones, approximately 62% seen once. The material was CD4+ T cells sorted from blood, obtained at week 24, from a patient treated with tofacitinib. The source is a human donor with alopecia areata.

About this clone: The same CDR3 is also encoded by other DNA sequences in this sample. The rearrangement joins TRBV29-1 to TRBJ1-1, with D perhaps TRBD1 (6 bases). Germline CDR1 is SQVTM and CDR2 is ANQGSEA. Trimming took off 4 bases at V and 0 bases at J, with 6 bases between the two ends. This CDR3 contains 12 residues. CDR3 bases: TGCAGCGTTGGACAGGTGAACACTGAAGCTTTCTTT. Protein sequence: CSVGQVNTEAFF.

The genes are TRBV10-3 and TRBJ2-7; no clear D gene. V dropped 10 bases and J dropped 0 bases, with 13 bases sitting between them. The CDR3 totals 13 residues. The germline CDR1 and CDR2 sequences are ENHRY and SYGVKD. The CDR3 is CATTTGTSYEQYF. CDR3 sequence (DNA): TGTGCCACCACAACTGGTACCTCCTACGAGCAGTACTTC.

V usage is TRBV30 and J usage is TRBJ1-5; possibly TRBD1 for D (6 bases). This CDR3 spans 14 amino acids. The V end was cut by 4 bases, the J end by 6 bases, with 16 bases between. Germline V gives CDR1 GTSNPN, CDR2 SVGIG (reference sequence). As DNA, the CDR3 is TGTGCCTGGACCTCACCCGGGGGGCTTCAGCCCCAGCATTTT. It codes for CAWTSPGGLQPQHF.

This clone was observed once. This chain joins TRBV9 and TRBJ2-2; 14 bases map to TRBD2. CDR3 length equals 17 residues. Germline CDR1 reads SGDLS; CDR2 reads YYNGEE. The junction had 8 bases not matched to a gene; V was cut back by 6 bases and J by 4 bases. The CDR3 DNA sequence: TGTGCCAGCACTCCGGGACTAGCGGGGGCGGGCACCGGGGAGCTGTTTTTT. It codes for CASTPGLAGAGTGELFF.

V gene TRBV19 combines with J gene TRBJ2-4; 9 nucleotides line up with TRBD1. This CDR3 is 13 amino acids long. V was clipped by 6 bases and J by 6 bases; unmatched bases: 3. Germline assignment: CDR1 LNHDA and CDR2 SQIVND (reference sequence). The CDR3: CASRDRGPNIQYF. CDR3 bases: TGTGCCAGTAGGGACAGGGGCCCAAACATTCAGTACTTC.

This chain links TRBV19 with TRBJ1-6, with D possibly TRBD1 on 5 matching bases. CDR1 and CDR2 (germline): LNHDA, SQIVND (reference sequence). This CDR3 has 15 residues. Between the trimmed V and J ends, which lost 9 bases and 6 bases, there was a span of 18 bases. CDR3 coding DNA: TGTGCCAGCTCCTCCGGGGCGATCGGTAATTCACCCCTCCACTTT. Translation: CASSSGAIGNSPLHF.

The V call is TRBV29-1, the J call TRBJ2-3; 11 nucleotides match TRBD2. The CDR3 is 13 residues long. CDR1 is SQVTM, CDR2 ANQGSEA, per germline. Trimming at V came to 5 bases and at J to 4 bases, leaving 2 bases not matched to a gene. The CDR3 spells CSVNSGGADTQYF. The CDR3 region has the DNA TGCAGCGTTAATAGCGGGGGGGCAGATACGCAGTATTTT.

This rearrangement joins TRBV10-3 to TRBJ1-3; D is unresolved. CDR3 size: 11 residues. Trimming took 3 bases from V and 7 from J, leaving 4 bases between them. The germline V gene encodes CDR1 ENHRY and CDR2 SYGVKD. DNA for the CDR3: TGTGCCATCAGTGAAGGGAACACCATATATTTT. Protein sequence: CAISEGNTIYF.

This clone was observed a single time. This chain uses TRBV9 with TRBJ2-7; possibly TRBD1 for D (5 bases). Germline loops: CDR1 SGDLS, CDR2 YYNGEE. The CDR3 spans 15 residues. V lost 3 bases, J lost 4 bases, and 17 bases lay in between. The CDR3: CASSAKPGSVYEQYF. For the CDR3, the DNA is TGTGCCAGCAGCGCTAAGCCAGGGTCAGTATACGAGCAGTACTTC.

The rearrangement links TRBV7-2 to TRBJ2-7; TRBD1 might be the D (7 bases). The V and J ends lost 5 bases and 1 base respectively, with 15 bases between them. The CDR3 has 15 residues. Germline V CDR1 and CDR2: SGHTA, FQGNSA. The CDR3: CASSPGGSGSYEQYF. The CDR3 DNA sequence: TGTGCCAGCAGCCCAGGGGGGTCAGGGTCCTACGAGCAGTACTTC.